This paragraph reports one T cell receptor beta chain. This clonotype was detected many times. Its antigen remains unidentified. The record has no base qualities; no much larger clone is one base away. These data originate in a study of blood T cells in healthy people across ages (dated by TCRdb to between 2014 and 2017). About the study as a whole: In model experiments, roughly one uniquely barcoded TCR beta cDNA molecule per two T cells was captured by template switching. To avoid experimental bias, donors of different ages were distributed randomly across sequencing lanes. Two additional independent replicas of 1 million unique cDNA reads from the same blood draw were analyzed for two donors (one aged 18 to 29 and one aged 80 or older). The donors were divided into four age groups: young (average 16 years), middle-aged (approximately 39), aged (approximately 62) and long-lived (roughly 82). Using deep sequencing normalized with unique cDNA molecular identifiers, the study measured how TCR beta repertoire diversity changes with age. Here is what the overall study found, with its caveats: Compared with the aged group, the long-lived group had more naive CD4+ T cells, fewer expanded clones and increased TCR diversity, suggesting age selection. Estimates of total diversity based on one million sequenced T cells were regarded as lower bounds and as underestimates. Observed TCR beta diversity per million T cells fell roughly linearly with age, and a significant reduction was already apparent by age approximately 41. Conclusive comparison of naive and antigen-experienced compartments was prevented by the profiling of bulk unsorted PBMCs. Donor CMV infection status was unknown, potentially confounding age-related changes in expanded clonotypes. Observed TCR beta diversity correlated strongly with the percentage of naive T cells measured by flow cytometry.

Libraries were constructed by 5' RACE. The sequencing machine was an Illumina HiSeq 2500. A second PCR of about 7 to 12 cycles was run with a J-beta primer mix and a sample-barcoded 5' primer. Each TCR beta cDNA molecule received a unique molecular identifier from a template-switch 5' adaptor carrying 12 random nucleotides. At least 2.5 million CDR3-containing paired-end reads were obtained from each sample. All of the RNA was converted into first-strand cDNA using the Mint cDNA synthesis kit, with a TRBC-specific oligonucleotide serving as the primer. Following uracil-DNA glycosylase treatment, a first 18-cycle PCR with universal primers M1SS and BC2_uni_R was performed on all cDNA. Processing in the source paper ran as follows. Normalization of each sample was performed by random selection of 1 million high-quality reads, each carrying a distinct molecular identifier. Reads with shared molecular identifiers were discarded instead of being binned into consensus sequences. MiTCR, set to a Q25 quality threshold and the strictest error-elimination algorithm, was used for CDR3 identification, clonotype clustering and error correction. Lower-bound total TCR beta diversity was estimated with a nonparametric unseen species model using Euler transformation. TCRdb cleaned the public reads at Q25 with fastp, built clones with MiXCR and kept in-frame beta chains. Here each entry gathers all rows of one CDR3 protein and keeps the most common genes and DNA. The V and J calls were not made by the authors but by TCRdb's processing. The sample records around 1.7 million distinct CDR3 sequences, 28% of which are singletons. The top ten clones comprise 7% to 9% of the sample.

V lost 6 bases and J lost 2 bases; the stretch between them is 22 bases long. The germline V gene (reference sequence) sets CDR1 to DFQATT and CDR2 to SNEGSKA. CDR3 length: 16 amino acids, cysteine to phenylalanine. CDR3 DNA only is kept here, 48 bases in frame from base 1. Systemically healthy Caucasian individuals from Russia, about 38 in total and aged about 6 to 95 years, were included as donors. Each donor gave about 9.8 milliliters of peripheral blood, drawn into EDTA-treated Vacutainer tubes. Ficoll-Paque density-gradient centrifugation was used to isolate PBMCs, with at least 7 million per sample. Total RNA, at least 5 micrograms per sample, was extracted from PBMCs with Trizol reagent. For every donor, an aliquot of PBMCs went through flow cytometry to measure the percentages of naive CD45RAhigh/CD27high T cells.

Sequences were obtained from blood. The TCR comes from a woman between 25 and 40 years old in good health. Recombination linked TRBV20-1 to TRBJ2-5; a weak D assignment points to TRBD2 (6 bases agree). The CDR3 protein is CSAHGTTSEKQETQYF. The nucleotide sequence is TGCAGTGCGCACGGAACGACTAGTGAAAAACAAGAGACCCAGTACTTC.